This T cell receptor (beta chain) is drawn from a study of shared clonotypes between healthy human individuals (dated by TCRdb to about 2020). Concerning the study at large: Three men and two women, aged 18 to 49 years, made up the cohort. Per donor, leukapheresis produced somewhere between about 0.85 and 9.5 billion PBMCs. Blood TCR repertoires of about 5 healthy adults were deeply sequenced to estimate repertoire size and the extent of clonotype sharing between individuals. For each donor, three plates each were used for CD4 naive and CD4 memory, two plates were used for CD8 naive, and one plate was used for CD8 memory. Different laboratories and diverse techniques were used to prepare libraries and sequence TCR repertoires, to increase sequencing depth and limit assay-specific biases. The paper as a whole reports these results and caveats: Pairwise subsampling led to the expectation that sequencing depth would affect the degree of clonotype sharing among donors. The genetic and exposure-history diversity represented was limited by the small number of donors. When a handful of donors were compared, the shared fraction of clonotypes was around 5.1% for naive CD4, 3.5% to 4% for naive CD8, 2.3% for memory CD4, and roughly 0.43% for memory CD8. Incomplete sequencing was indicated by rarefaction of sorted-subset datasets, despite the large sequencing depth. Sampling was restricted to blood, and TCR repertoires in tissue are likely to differ from TCR repertoires in blood. Compared with non-shared clonotypes, the clonotypes found in all four sorted-subset donors had higher generation probabilities. Estimated clonotype richness was generally larger for naive than for memory subsets.

Using the deep immunoSEQ assay, multiplex PCR amplified TCR CDR3 regions from genomic DNA. Extracted genomic DNA from each cell subset was distributed evenly across all wells of several immunoSEQ 96-well plates, and each plate was treated as a replicate. For sorted subsets, around 200 ng genomic DNA, equal to about 30,000 T cell genomes, was loaded into each replicate PCR. The purified libraries were quantified using a Qubit 3.0 fluorometer, sized with a Bioanalyzer 2100, and then quantified again using the KAPA Library Quantification kit. Each immunoSEQ 96-well plate was sequenced on its own single-read 150-cycle Illumina NextSeq 550 flow cell. For the original study's pipeline: Because the immunoSEQ output included only junctional sequences and no quality scores, the filtering could not be the same as the filtering used for full-length reads. To assign V/J genes and CDR3, sequences were annotated using PyIR, a Python wrapper for IgBLAST v1.9, with IMGT germline references. Reads with weak V/J assignments (E-value above 1e-6), missing CDR3, stop codons, out-of-frame junctions, or ambiguous translated residues were removed. V3J clonotypes were defined by identical inferred V gene, J gene, and CDR3 amino acid sequence. To compute the percentage overlap between repertoires, the number of shared unique clonotypes was divided by the size of the smaller repertoire. Richness of each repertoire was evaluated using RTK rarefaction, the Chao1 estimator, and Recon v2.1 estimates of unobserved clonotypes. Generation probabilities for all TCRbeta clonotypes obtained by the gDNA method from several donors were computed using OLGA. This is the immuneACCESS table as TCRdb keeps it, with only in-frame sequences that have V and J called. A part of the clones is gone; compared with another copy, unresolved V genes explain less than half, and the rest is unexplained. V, J and clone size were drawn from that table, and D and trimming were deduced from the DNA. This sample gives about 580,000 clones in total; 98% of them show up just once. More than 0.3% of the sample is in the top ten clones.

The CDR3 contains 16 residues, cysteine and phenylalanine counted. Only the CDR3 DNA stays, 48 bases, in frame from base 1. The junction carries 18 bases between V and J, which are trimmed by 2 bases and 4 bases respectively. CDR1 and CDR2 are read off the germline V gene (reference sequence) as MNHNY and SVGAGI. For the CD8 naive samples, CD45RO-negative cells were positively selected for CCR7, yielding a CD45RA+CCR7+ population from which TemRA cells were excluded. Donors were healthy HIV-negative adults with no recently reported acute infections or vaccinations. All donors were Caucasian adults living in Nashville, Tennessee, USA. Blood was collected by leukapheresis, and PBMCs were isolated by Ficoll-Histopaque density gradient centrifugation and then cryopreserved in liquid nitrogen vapor phase. Analytical flow cytometry was used to check the purity and quantity of each magnetically sorted T cell population. Genomic DNA was isolated from each sorted fraction and quantified by UV absorbance on a Nanodrop 2000c.

Notes on this clone: Its antigen target is currently unknown. The sample holds no much larger clone one base away, and base qualities are not on file.

Sample: naive CD8+ T cells sorted from blood. The sample's cell subset or site label is to be understood as: CD45RA+CCR7+. The rearranged segments are TRBV6-6 and TRBJ2-7; the D element could tentatively be TRBD1 or TRBD2, as 7 bases agree for each. This sequence was found in a man aged 30 to 39 in good health. The nucleotides are TGTGCCAGCAGTTACGGTACAGGGGAGGGTTATTACGAGCAGTACTTC. Translated, it reads CASSYGTGEGYYEQYF.